This TCR beta chain came from a study of a mutant IDH1 vaccine in newly diagnosed glioma. Looking at the study overall: Treated individuals were roughly 62% male and roughly 38% female, averaging 40.4 years of age. Standard pretreatment was either radiotherapy, temozolomide, or, for most, radiochemotherapy with temozolomide. Week 35 brought visit V12, which was followed by visit V13 at week 47.

This CDR3 has 15 residues. Losses at the gene ends were 8 bases for V and 1 base for J; bases not matched to a gene: 6. The germline V gene has CDR1 MNHEY and CDR2 SMNVEV (reference sequence). The data were produced by immunoSEQ multiplex PCR, yet TCRdb's version contains in-frame clones alone and is incomplete. The sample yields tens of thousands of clones, approximately 87% seen once. Study outcomes and limitations: Pseudoprogression showed no apparent link to changes in top peripheral T cell clonotypes.

Turning to this clone: Its antigen is not identified.

Time point noted: week 47, end of study. Each dose delivered 300 ug of mutant IDH1 20-mer peptide subcutaneously with imiquimod. The clonotype was recovered from a woman aged 25 to 39 with glioma. This chain uses TRBV27 with TRBJ2-2, with 8 bases aligning to TRBD1. Source: PBMCs, taken from a glioma patient whose treatment included an IDH1 peptide vaccine. Here the CDR3 reads CASLPGTGNTGELFF. The DNA of the CDR3 is TGTGCCAGCCTTCCCGGGACAGGGAACACCGGGGAGCTGTTTTTT.